This section outlines one T cell receptor (beta chain) sequence together with its context. The antigen is unknown. TCRdb ran MiXCR on the 5' RACE reads and lists one entry per CDR3 protein. The profile shows roughly 1.6 million distinct CDR3 sequences, under 35% of them singletons. CDR1 DFQATT and CDR2 SNEGSKA come from the germline V gene (reference sequence). With V trimmed by 7 bases and J by 4 bases, 4 bases remained unmatched. The CDR3 spans 13 residues. The record originates from a study of identical twins. Notes on the study in general: There was more out-of-frame TCR alpha sharing in monozygotic twins than models estimated.

Healthy Caucasian donors formed the entire cohort. This chain connects TRBV20-1 to TRBJ1-4; 9 nucleotides line up with TRBD1. The sequence was collected from a newborn girl in good health. The sequencing input was cord blood. In DNA, the CDR3 is TGCAGTGTCCCGGGACAGGGTAATGAAAAACTGTTTTTT. Its protein is CSVPGQGNEKLFF.